Below, 10 T cell receptor beta chains from the same sample are listed, as sequenced in a study of cytomegalovirus exposure and HLA in healthy donors. Primers included in the PCR were 60 Vbeta and 13 Jbeta primers. The assay was immunoSEQ multiplex PCR, and TCRdb's table has in-frame clones only and misses some. The table includes some 100,000 clones, about 80% detected once. What was sequenced was PBMCs. Source of these receptors: a human donor in good health.

The V call is TRBV28, the J call TRBJ1-4; 7 bases map to TRBD1. The germline V gene encodes CDR1 MDHEN and CDR2 SYDVKM. After removal of 6 bases from V and 3 bases from J, the junction contained 4 bases not matched to a gene. The CDR3 spans 14 residues. The CDR3 DNA reads as TGTGCCAGCAGCTCAGGGGGGTCTAATGAAAAACTGTTTTTT. Translated, it gives CASSSGGSNEKLFF. The variable domain in full, with the rest retrieved from reference TRBV28 and TRBJ1-4, is DVKVTQSSRYLVKRTGEKVFLECVQDMDHENMFWYRQDPGLGLRLIYFSYDVKMKEKGDIPEGYSVSREKKERFSLILESASTNQTSMYLCASSSGGSNEKLFFGSGTQLSVL.

The chain joins TRBV9 to TRBJ1-1; D possibly corresponds to TRBD1 (5 bases). V was clipped by 4 bases and J by 2 bases, with 15 bases between them. This CDR3 has 15 amino acids. Germline CDR1 is SGDLS and CDR2 is YYNGEE. CDR3 DNA: TGTGCCAGCAGCTCCTCCCCCAGGACAAACACTGAAGCTTTCTTT. Translated, it gives CASSSSPRTNTEAFF. The full variable domain, rest sourced from reference TRBV9 and TRBJ1-1, is DSGVTQTPKHLITATGQRVTLRCSPRSGDLSVYWYQQSLDQGLQFLIQYYNGEERAKGNILERFSAQQFPDLHSELNLSSLELGDSALYFCASSSSPRTNTEAFFGQGTRLTVV.

This clone was observed once. The genes are TRBV7-6 and TRBJ2-1; the match to TRBD1 covers 9 bases. CDR1 SGHVS and CDR2 FNYEAQ come from the germline V gene. V trimming: 5 bases; J trimming: 6 bases; junction bases outside the gene matches: 14. The CDR3 is made up of 17 amino acids. The CDR3 loop is CASSPSWQGTGINEQFF. CDR3 in DNA: TGTGCCAGCAGCCCCAGCTGGCAGGGGACAGGGATCAATGAGCAGTTCTTC.

The gene calls are TRBV7-8 and TRBJ2-1; TRBD2 is a possible D gene (5 bases). The ends were cut back, 5 bases at V and 5 bases at J, with 16 bases in the middle. Per the germline V gene, CDR1 is SGHVS and CDR2 is FQNEAQ. The CDR3 totals 15 residues. As DNA, the CDR3 is TGTGCCAGCAGCCTTGGACGGAGAGGGCACAATGAGCAGTTCTTC. Its protein is CASSLGRRGHNEQFF.

The chain couples TRBV5-1 to TRBJ1-4; maybe TRBD1 (5 bases). The CDR3 spans 13 residues. V was cut by 0 bases and J by 6 bases, with 6 bases left in between. The germline gives CDR1 SGHRS, CDR2 YFSETQ. The CDR3 spells CASSLAGYEKLFF. Written as DNA, the CDR3 is TGCGCCAGCAGCTTGGCAGGGTATGAAAAACTGTTTTTT.

The V gene is TRBV4-1, the J gene TRBJ1-2; D unresolved. CDR1 is MGHRA and CDR2 is YSYEKL in the germline V gene. The CDR3 runs 15 residues. Trimming left V 3 bases short and J 3 bases short, with 14 bases between. The CDR3 protein is CASSHSEGADYGYTF. DNA of the CDR3: TGCGCCAGCAGCCACTCCGAAGGAGCAGACTATGGCTACACCTTC.

This clone has just a few counts. The chain combines TRBV2 with TRBJ2-1; 7 bases fit TRBD1. The ends lost 6 bases at V and 6 bases at J; junction bases unmatched: 5. This CDR3 is built from 13 residues. Germline assignment: CDR1 SNHLY and CDR2 FYNNEI. CDR3 DNA sequence: TGTGCCAGCAGCGAGGGACAGACCAATGAGCAGTTCTTC. Its translation: CASSEGQTNEQFF.

The chain links TRBV7-2 to TRBJ2-1; no definite D call. V was pared by 1 base and J by 8 bases, with 9 bases between. Looked up from germline, CDR1 is SGHTA and CDR2 is FQGNSA. This CDR3 is built from 13 residues. The CDR3 DNA reads TGTGCCAGCAGCTTAGTTATCCGAGATGAGCAGTTCTTC. Encoded protein: CASSLVIRDEQFF.

This chain joins TRBV7-9 and TRBJ2-1; 11 bases are a match to TRBD2. Per germline, CDR1 SEHNR and CDR2 FQNEAQ (reference sequence). Unmatched junction bases numbered 14, after V lost 5 bases and J lost 5 bases. This CDR3 has 18 amino acids. This CDR3 is CASSRAPSVAGGNNEQFF. The CDR3 region has the DNA TGTGCCAGCAGCAGAGCCCCCTCGGTAGCGGGAGGGAACAATGAGCAGTTCTTC.

As to this clone: The junction departs from germline at one end; a sequencing error may be responsible. This chain connects TRBV6-6 to TRBJ1-2; 10 bases match TRBD1. This CDR3 is 16 amino acids long. The germline V gene encodes CDR1 MNHNY and CDR2 SVGAGI (reference sequence). CDR3 coding DNA: TGTGCCAGCCGCACACAAGGAGGACAGGGGGGTTATGACTACACCTTC. It translates to CASRTQGGQGGYDYTF.